This passage covers 16 T cell receptor beta chains from one sample sequenced in a study of blood T cell repertoires in COVID-19. TCRdb's copy holds only in-frame clones and misses some; the assay was immunoSEQ multiplex PCR. The sample contains 300,000 or so clones, approximately 89% of which appear only once. Specimen: peripheral blood. The receptors derive from a woman aged 30 to 39 who had recovered from COVID-19.

The CDR3 DNA reads TGTGCCACGGGACAGAGCTCCTACGAGCAGTACTTC. Its protein is CATGQSSYEQYF. The chain has TRBV24-1 and TRBJ2-7; 7 bases match TRBD1. Germline V CDR1 and CDR2: KGHDR, SFDVKD. This CDR3 contains 12 residues. V was clipped by 10 bases and J by 0 bases; unmatched bases: 2.

V usage is TRBV5-1 and J usage is TRBJ2-2; 10 bases line up with TRBD1. With V trimmed by 7 bases and J by 3 bases, 6 bases remained unmatched. The CDR3 is 15 residues long. CDR1 is SGHRS and CDR2 is YFSETQ in the germline V gene. The CDR3: CASRQGALDTGELFF. Here the CDR3 DNA reads TGCGCCAGCCGACAGGGGGCTTTAGACACCGGGGAGCTGTTTTTT.

The chain joins TRBV5-1 to TRBJ2-2, with TRBD2 identical over 9 bases. The CDR3 is 17 residues long. J gave up 0 bases and V 0 bases, and 3 bases lay outside the gene matches. The V gene's germline CDR1 is SGHRS and CDR2 YFSETQ. This CDR3 reads CASSLVPSGTNTGELFF. DNA for the CDR3: TGCGCCAGCAGCTTGGTTCCTAGCGGGACGAACACCGGGGAGCTGTTTTTT.

The chain recombines TRBV4-1 with TRBJ1-6; D is possibly TRBD1 (5 bases). Germline V gene sequence: CDR1 MGHRA, CDR2 YSYEKL. V was clipped by 0 bases and J by 12 bases, with 15 bases between them. The CDR3 is 15 residues long. Here the CDR3 reads CASSQDRAGGVPLHF. CDR3 nucleotides: TGCGCCAGCAGCCAAGATCGGGCGGGGGGGGTACCCCTCCACTTT.

This clone was counted only a few times. The CDR3 bases are TGTGCCAGCAGTTTAACCCCGGCAGGGTGCTATGAAAAACTGTTTTTT. Translated: CASSLTPAGCYEKLFF. The J gene is TRBJ1-4, the V gene TRBV28; possible D gene TRBD1, 5 bases. With 2 bases removed from V and 6 bases from J, the gap between germline ends came to 16 bases. Germline V gene sequence: CDR1 MDHEN, CDR2 SYDVKM. This CDR3 contains 16 residues. Using reference TRBV28 and TRBJ1-4 for the parts outside the CDR3, the full variable domain is DVKVTQSSRYLVKRTGEKVFLECVQDMDHENMFWYRQDPGLGLRLIYFSYDVKMKEKGDIPEGYSVSREKKERFSLILESASTNQTSMYLCASSLTPAGCYEKLFFGSGTQLSVL.

V gene TRBV30 combines with J gene TRBJ1-2; D uncertain. V lost 3 bases and J 2 bases, leaving 16 bases between the germline ends. Germline assignment: CDR1 GTSNPN and CDR2 SVGIG (reference sequence). The CDR3 contains 15 residues. CDR3 residues: CAWSSNLAENYGYTF. In DNA form, the CDR3 reads TGTGCCTGGAGCTCCAACCTGGCAGAAAACTATGGCTACACCTTC.

This clone was detected once. Here the CDR3 DNA reads TGTGCCAGCAGCCCGACAACCTACGAGCAGTACTTC. This sequence encodes CASSPTTYEQYF. The chain carries TRBV7-8 and TRBJ2-7; D gene uncertain. CDR3 length: 12 residues. Looked up from germline, CDR1 is SGHVS and CDR2 is FQNEAQ. V was cut by 5 bases and J by 2 bases, with 7 bases left in between.

This clone appeared once. The chain carries TRBV30 and TRBJ1-3, with D perhaps TRBD1 (5 bases). Germline V gene data show CDR1 as GTSNPN and CDR2 as SVGIG (reference sequence). The CDR3 extends over 16 amino acids. Between the trimmed V and J ends, which lost 0 bases and 4 bases, there was a span of 16 bases. CDR3 amino acids: CAWSVLAGGVGNTIYF. The CDR3 DNA follows: TGTGCCTGGAGTGTACTAGCGGGAGGGGTCGGAAACACCATATATTTT.

In nucleotides, the CDR3 is TGTGCCACCCAGTGGCGGGGGGGAAAAGAGACCCAGTACTTC. Amino acid sequence: CATQWRGGKETQYF. The chain is built from TRBV2 and TRBJ2-5; 9 bases match TRBD2. The CDR3 has 14 amino acids. J was trimmed by 3 bases and V by 10 bases; bases with no gene match: 9. Germline V lookup: CDR1 SNHLY, CDR2 FYNNEI. The full variable domain, completed using reference TRBV2 and TRBJ2-5, is EPEVTQTPSHQVTQMGQEVILRCVPISNHLYFYWYRQILGQKVEFLVSFYNNEISEKSEIFDDQFSVERPDGSNFTLKIRSTKLEDSAMYFCATQWRGGKETQYFGPGTRLLVL.

V and J are TRBV6-5 and TRBJ1-5; 12 bases fit TRBD1. J lost 7 bases, V lost 2 bases, and 6 bases had no gene match. This CDR3 spans 16 amino acids. Germline CDR1 reads MNHEY; CDR2 reads SVGAGI. As DNA, the CDR3 is TGTGCCAGCAGTTACCCGGGACAGGGGGCTTCGCAGCCCCAGCATTTT. This sequence encodes CASSYPGQGASQPQHF.

The CDR3 here is CASSFQGLGAKNIQYF. In DNA form, the CDR3 reads TGCGCCAGCAGCTTTCAGGGTTTGGGAGCCAAAAACATTCAGTACTTC. The chain carries TRBV5-1 and TRBJ2-4, with D tentatively TRBD1 (5 bases). Trimming pared 2 bases from V and 0 bases from J, leaving 12 bases between. CDR3 length: 16 amino acids. Germline CDR1 and CDR2: SGHRS and YFSETQ.

This chain connects TRBV3-1 (or the pseudogene TRBV3-2) to TRBJ2-5, with a tentative D call TRBD1 (6 bases). V was clipped by 4 bases and J by 3 bases, with 15 bases between them. Germline CDR1 is LGHDT and CDR2 is YNNKEL (reference sequence). This CDR3 has 15 residues. The CDR3 reads CASSPGHRLEETQYF. CDR3 in DNA: TGTGCCAGCAGCCCGGGACACCGTCTCGAAGAGACCCAGTACTTC.

The chain carries TRBV28 and TRBJ2-7; no clear D gene. V dropped 3 bases and J dropped 9 bases, with 9 bases sitting between them. Germline V gene sequence: CDR1 MDHEN, CDR2 SYDVKM. The CDR3 is 11 residues long. The CDR3, as DNA: TGTGCCAGCAGTTTCCACTTTAGGCAGTACTTC. Encoded protein: CASSFHFRQYF.

The chain joins TRBV7-9 to TRBJ1-5; tentative D call: TRBD1 (6 bases). CDR3 length equals 14 residues. Germline V gene sequence: CDR1 SEHNR, CDR2 FQNEAQ (reference sequence). V was pared by 4 bases and J by 2 bases, with 9 bases between. DNA of the CDR3: TGTGCCAGCAGCTATACAGGGCGCAATCAGCCCCAGCATTTT. Translated: CASSYTGRNQPQHF.

The chain carries TRBV6-5 and TRBJ2-3; D unclear. Trimming cost V 5 bases and J 6 bases, with 3 bases left between them. CDR1 is MNHEY, CDR2 SVGAGI, per germline. CDR3 length equals 10 residues. CDR3 protein: CASSLDTQYF. CDR3 in DNA: TGTGCCAGCAGTCTGGATACGCAGTATTTT.

The J gene is TRBJ1-1, the V gene TRBV4-1, with 7 bases that match TRBD1. Trimming removed 4 bases from V and 1 base from J; junction bases left unmatched: 3. Germline V gene sequence: CDR1 MGHRA, CDR2 YSYEKL. The CDR3 is 14 residues long. The CDR3 coding sequence is TGCGCCAGCAGCCTCCGGGACAGGAACACTGAAGCTTTCTTT. Protein: CASSLRDRNTEAFF.